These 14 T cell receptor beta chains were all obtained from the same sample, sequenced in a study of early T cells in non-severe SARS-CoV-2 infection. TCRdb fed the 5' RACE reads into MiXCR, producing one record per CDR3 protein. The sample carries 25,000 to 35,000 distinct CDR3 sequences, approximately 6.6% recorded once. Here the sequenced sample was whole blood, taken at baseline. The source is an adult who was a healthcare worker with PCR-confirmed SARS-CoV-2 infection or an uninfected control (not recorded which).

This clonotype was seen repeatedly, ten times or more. The CDR3 bases are TGTGCCAGCAGTTCACAGGGACAAGAGACCCAGTACTTC. Its protein product is CASSSQGQETQYF. This rearrangement joins TRBV7-8 to TRBJ2-5, with a possible D match to TRBD1 (6 bases). The CDR3 has 13 residues. CDR1 SGHVS and CDR2 FQNEAQ come from the germline V gene. V lost 6 bases and J 2 bases, leaving 10 bases between the germline ends. Using reference TRBV7-8 and TRBJ2-5 for the parts outside the CDR3, the full variable domain is GAGVSQSPRYKVAKRGQDVALRCDPISGHVSLFWYQQALGQGPEFLTYFQNEAQLDKSGLPSDRFFAERPEGSVSTLKIQRTQQEDSAVYLCASSSQGQETQYFGPGTRLLVL.

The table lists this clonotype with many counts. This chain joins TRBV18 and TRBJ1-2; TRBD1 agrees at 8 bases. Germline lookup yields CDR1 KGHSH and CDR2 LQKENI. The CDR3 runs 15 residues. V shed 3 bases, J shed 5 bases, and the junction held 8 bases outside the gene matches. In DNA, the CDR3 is TGTGCCAGCTCACCGGCAGGGGGCGCATCATATGGCTACACCTTC. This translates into CASSPAGGASYGYTF.

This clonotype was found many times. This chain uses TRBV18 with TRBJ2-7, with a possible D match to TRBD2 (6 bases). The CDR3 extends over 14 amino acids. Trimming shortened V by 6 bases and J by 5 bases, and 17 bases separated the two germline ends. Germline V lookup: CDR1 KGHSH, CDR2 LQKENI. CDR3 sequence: CASSLNKGGDEQYF. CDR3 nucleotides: TGTGCCAGCTCGCTTAACAAAGGAGGGGACGAGCAGTACTTC.

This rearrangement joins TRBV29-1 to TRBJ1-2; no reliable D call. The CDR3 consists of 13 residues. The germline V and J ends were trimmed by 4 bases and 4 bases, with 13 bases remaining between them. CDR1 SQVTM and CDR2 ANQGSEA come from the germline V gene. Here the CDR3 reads CSVVFGSVYGYTF. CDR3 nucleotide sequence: TGCAGCGTTGTCTTCGGGTCTGTCTATGGCTACACCTTC.

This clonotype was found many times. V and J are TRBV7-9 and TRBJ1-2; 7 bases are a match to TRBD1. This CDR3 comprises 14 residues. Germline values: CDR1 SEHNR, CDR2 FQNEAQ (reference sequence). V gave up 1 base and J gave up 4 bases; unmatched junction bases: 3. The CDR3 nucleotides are TGTGCCAGCAGCTTAGGGGACAGAAGCTATGGCTACACCTTC. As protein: CASSLGDRSYGYTF.

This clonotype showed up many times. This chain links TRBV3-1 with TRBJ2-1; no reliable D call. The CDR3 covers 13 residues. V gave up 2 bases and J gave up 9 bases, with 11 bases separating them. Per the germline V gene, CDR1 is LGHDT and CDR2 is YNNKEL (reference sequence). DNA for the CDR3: TGTGCCAGCAGCCAATATAGAGCCGGTGAGCAGTTCTTC. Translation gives CASSQYRAGEQFF.

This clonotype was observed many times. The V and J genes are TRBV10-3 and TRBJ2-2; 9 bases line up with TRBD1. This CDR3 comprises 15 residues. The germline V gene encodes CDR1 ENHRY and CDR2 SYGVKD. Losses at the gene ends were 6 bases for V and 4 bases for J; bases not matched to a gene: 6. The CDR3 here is CAIRERDRATGELFF. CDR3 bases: TGTGCCATCAGGGAACGGGACAGGGCCACCGGGGAGCTGTTTTTT.

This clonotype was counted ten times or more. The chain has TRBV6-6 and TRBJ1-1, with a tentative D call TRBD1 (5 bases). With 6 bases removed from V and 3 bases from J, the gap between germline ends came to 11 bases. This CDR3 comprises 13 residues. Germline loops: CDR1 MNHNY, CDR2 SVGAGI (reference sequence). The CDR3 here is CASRWTGDTEAFF. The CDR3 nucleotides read TGTGCCAGCAGATGGACGGGGGACACTGAAGCTTTCTTT.

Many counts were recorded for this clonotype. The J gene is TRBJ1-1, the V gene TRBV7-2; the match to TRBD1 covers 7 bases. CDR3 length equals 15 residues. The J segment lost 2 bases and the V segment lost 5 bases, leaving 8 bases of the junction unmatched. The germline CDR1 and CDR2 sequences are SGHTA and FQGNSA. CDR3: CASSAAGTANTEAFF. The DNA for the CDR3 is TGTGCCAGCAGCGCTGCCGGGACAGCCAACACTGAAGCTTTCTTT.

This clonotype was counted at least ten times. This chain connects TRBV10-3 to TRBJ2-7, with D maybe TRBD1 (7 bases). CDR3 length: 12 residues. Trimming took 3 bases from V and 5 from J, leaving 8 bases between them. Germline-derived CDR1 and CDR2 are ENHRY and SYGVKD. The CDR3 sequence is CAISDRGDEQYF. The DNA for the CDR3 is TGTGCCATCAGTGACAGGGGGGACGAGCAGTACTTC.

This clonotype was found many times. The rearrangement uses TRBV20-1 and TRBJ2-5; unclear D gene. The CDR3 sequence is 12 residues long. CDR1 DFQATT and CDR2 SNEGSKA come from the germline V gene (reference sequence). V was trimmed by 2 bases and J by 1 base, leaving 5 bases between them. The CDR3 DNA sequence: TGCAGTGCTAGACAGCTCCAAGAGACCCAGTACTTC. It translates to CSARQLQETQYF.

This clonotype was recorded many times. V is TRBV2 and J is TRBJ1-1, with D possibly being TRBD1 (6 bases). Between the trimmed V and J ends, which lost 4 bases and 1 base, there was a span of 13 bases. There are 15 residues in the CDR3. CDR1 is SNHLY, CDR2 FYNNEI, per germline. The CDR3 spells CASSAEGVPNTEAFF. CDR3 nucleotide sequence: TGTGCCAGCAGTGCGGAGGGGGTGCCGAACACTGAAGCTTTCTTT.

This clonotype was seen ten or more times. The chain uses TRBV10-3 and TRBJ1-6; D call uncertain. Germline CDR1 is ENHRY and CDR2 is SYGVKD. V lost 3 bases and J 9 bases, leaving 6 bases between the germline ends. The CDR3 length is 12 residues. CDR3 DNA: TGTGCCATCAGTGATGTGTCTTCACCCCTCCACTTT. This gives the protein CAISDVSSPLHF.

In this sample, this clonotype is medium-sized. CDR3 in amino acids: CASSPRDRTEQYF. The CDR3 DNA follows: TGTGCCAGCTCACCACGGGACAGAACCGAGCAGTACTTC. The rearrangement uses TRBV18 and TRBJ2-7; 7 bases match TRBD1. The ends lost 1 base at V and 6 bases at J; junction bases unmatched: 3. CDR3 length equals 13 residues. Germline CDR1 KGHSH, CDR2 LQKENI.